The source of this T cell receptor beta chain is a study of cytomegalovirus exposure and HLA in healthy donors. This CDR3 is 16 amino acids long. J was trimmed by 2 bases and V by 0 bases; bases with no gene match: 4. The germline gives CDR1 LGHNA, CDR2 YNFKEQ. Study outcomes and limitations: About 87% or about 30% of the time was how often most TCR beta V segments were productive, according to an earlier analysis. Later on, an analysis showed TCR association rates differing by HLA locus, with DRB1 the most and HLA-C the fewest.

60 Vbeta and 13 Jbeta primers were used in PCR. Sequencing was performed with immunoSEQ multiplex PCR; in TCRdb, only in-frame clones are kept and a portion is missing. This table has roughly 120,000 clones, 60% to 80% appearing once. As for this clone: Its antigen is not identified.

The receptor's source is a woman in her twenties or thirties in good health and CMV-seropositive. The sequencing sample was made of PBMCs. The V gene is TRBV4-2, the J gene TRBJ1-3; 7 positions match TRBD1. The CDR3 nucleotides read TGTGCCAGCAGCCAAGATGTGACAGGGACTGGAAACACCATATATTTT. Protein product: CASSQDVTGTGNTIYF.